Following are 10 T cell receptor beta chains from one sample sequenced in a study of control samples from healthy donors and cancer patients. Libraries were prepared by immunoSEQ multiplex PCR; TCRdb keeps only in-frame clonotypes and omits some of them. Of 150,000 to 200,000 clones in the sample, approximately 96% were seen once. Sequencing input: blood. All receptors derive from a woman aged 35 to 49 in good health.

In this sample, this clone turned up once. This chain uses TRBV5-5 with TRBJ2-1; 11 bases agree with TRBD2. This CDR3 has 16 residues. Losses at the gene ends were 4 bases for V and 6 bases for J; bases not matched to a gene: 9. Per germline, CDR1 SGHKS and CDR2 YYEKEE (reference sequence). In DNA, the CDR3 is TGTGCCAGCAGCCTTGTAGCGGGAGGGCCGGGCAATGAGCAGTTCTTC. Its translation: CASSLVAGGPGNEQFF.

CDR3 residues: CASGGGATNEKLFF. The CDR3 DNA is TGCGCCAGCGGCGGGGGGGCAACTAATGAAAAACTGTTTTTT. This rearrangement joins TRBV5-1 to TRBJ1-4; possible D gene TRBD1, 5 bases. The CDR3 is 14 amino acids. Deletions cut 7 bases from V and 0 bases from J, with 10 bases between. Germline V CDR1 and CDR2: SGHRS, YFSETQ.

The chain has TRBV6-5 and TRBJ2-3; D might be TRBD1 (5 bases). The germline CDR1 and CDR2 sequences are MNHEY and SVGAGI. This CDR3 is built from 14 residues. Between the trimmed V and J ends, which lost 5 bases and 1 base, there was a span of 10 bases. The CDR3, as DNA: TGTGCCAGCAGTCACGACAGACGCACAGATACGCAGTATTTT. Amino acids: CASSHDRRTDTQYF.

This clone was found once. This chain uses TRBV19 with TRBJ1-1; D gene unclear. Germline V gene lookup returns CDR1 LNHDA and CDR2 SQIVND (reference sequence). This CDR3 comprises 13 residues. Between the trimmed V and J ends, which lost 3 bases and 2 bases, there was a span of 7 bases. The CDR3: CASSMVPNTEAFF. The CDR3 bases are TGTGCCAGTAGTATGGTTCCTAACACTGAAGCTTTCTTT. The entire variable domain, with the rest obtained from reference TRBV19 and TRBJ1-1, is as follows: DGGITQSPKYLFRKEGQNVTLSCEQNLNHDAMYWYRQDPGQGLRLIYYSQIVNDFQKGDIAEGYSVSREKKESFPLTVTSAQKNPTAFYLCASSMVPNTEAFFGQGTRLTVV.

The chain carries TRBV5-6 and TRBJ1-6; D is uncertain. The CDR3 covers 15 residues. Trimming took off 2 bases at V and 0 bases at J, with 6 bases between the two ends. Germline V lookup: CDR1 SGHDT, CDR2 YYEEEE. The CDR3 DNA is TGTGCCAGCAGCTTCGGCAACTCCTATAATTCACCCCTCCACTTT. It is translated as CASSFGNSYNSPLHF.

The V gene is TRBV21-1, the J gene TRBJ1-1. TRBV21-1 represents a pseudogene. CDR3 length equals 15 residues. CDR3 sequence: CASSKGAGAVTEAFF. The CDR3 bases are TGTGCCAGCAGCAAAGGGGCGGGGGCCGTGACTGAAGCTTTCTTT.

This sequence joins TRBV30 and TRBJ1-1; 7 nucleotides line up with TRBD1. J lost 8 bases, V lost 4 bases, and 7 bases had no gene match. This CDR3 has 12 amino acids. Germline V CDR1 and CDR2: GTSNPN, SVGIG (reference sequence). CDR3 sequence (DNA): TGTGCCTGGACCACGGACAGGCGGGAAGCTTTCTTT. Amino acid sequence: CAWTTDRREAFF.

This sequence joins TRBV6-6 and TRBJ1-5; D is unresolved. The CDR3 totals 12 residues. Germline V gene data show CDR1 as MNHNY and CDR2 as SVGAGI (reference sequence). Trimming pared 2 bases from V and 7 bases from J, leaving 6 bases between. The CDR3 is CASSYAIQPQHF. CDR3 in DNA: TGTGCCAGCAGTTACGCTATACAGCCCCAGCATTTT.

The gene calls are TRBV30 and TRBJ1-5; no definite D call. Germline V lookup: CDR1 GTSNPN, CDR2 SVGIG (reference sequence). V gave up 3 bases and J gave up 0 bases, with 6 bases separating them. CDR3 length: 13 amino acids. The CDR3 protein is CAWSRYSNQPQHF. The CDR3 DNA is TGTGCCTGGAGCCGATATAGCAATCAGCCCCAGCATTTT.

CDR3 in amino acids: CASRQPGPGGYTF. The CDR3 DNA reads TGTGCCAGCAGGCAACCGGGTCCGGGGGGCTACACCTTC. V and J are TRBV12-3 or TRBV12-4 and TRBJ1-2; D gene unclear. The CDR3 has 13 residues. The ends were cut back, 6 bases at V and 8 bases at J, with 16 bases in the middle.